These 2 T cell receptor beta chains share one sample of origin, sequenced in a study of cytotoxic CD8 clonotypes in ibrutinib-treated CLL. Libraries were prepared by immunoSEQ multiplex PCR; TCRdb keeps only in-frame clonotypes and omits some of them. The sample carries 65,000 to 95,000 clones, more than 70% recorded once. The source was PBMCs, collected before ibrutinib treatment. These receptors all stem from a human donor with chronic lymphocytic leukemia.

The sample holds one count of this clone. V and J are TRBV11-2 and TRBJ2-3, with a weak D call TRBD1 (5 bases). V dropped 1 base and J dropped 1 base, with 9 bases sitting between them. In germline, CDR1 is SGHAT, CDR2 FQNNGV. This CDR3 has 15 amino acids. The CDR3 DNA reads TGTGCCAGCAGCTTAGTGGACACACGCACAGATACGCAGTATTTT. Residues: CASSLVDTRTDTQYF.

V usage is TRBV4-1 and J usage is TRBJ2-7; D unresolved. The germline V and J ends were trimmed by 4 bases and 2 bases, with 9 bases remaining between them. The CDR3 covers 13 residues. Germline-derived CDR1 and CDR2 are MGHRA and YSYEKL. For the CDR3, the DNA is TGCGCCAGCAGCCTGACACGGACCTACGAGCAGTACTTC. Amino acids: CASSLTRTYEQYF.